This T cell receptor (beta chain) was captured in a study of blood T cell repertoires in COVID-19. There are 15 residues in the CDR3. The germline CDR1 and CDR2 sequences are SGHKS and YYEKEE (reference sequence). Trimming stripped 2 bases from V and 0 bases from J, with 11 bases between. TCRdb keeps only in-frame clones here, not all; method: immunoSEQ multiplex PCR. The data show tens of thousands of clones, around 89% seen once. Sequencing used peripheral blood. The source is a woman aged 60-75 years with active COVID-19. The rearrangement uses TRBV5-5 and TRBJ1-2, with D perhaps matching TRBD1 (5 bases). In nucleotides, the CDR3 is TGTGCCAGCAGCTTCACAGGAGAAGCTAACTATGGCTACACCTTC. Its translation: CASSFTGEANYGYTF.